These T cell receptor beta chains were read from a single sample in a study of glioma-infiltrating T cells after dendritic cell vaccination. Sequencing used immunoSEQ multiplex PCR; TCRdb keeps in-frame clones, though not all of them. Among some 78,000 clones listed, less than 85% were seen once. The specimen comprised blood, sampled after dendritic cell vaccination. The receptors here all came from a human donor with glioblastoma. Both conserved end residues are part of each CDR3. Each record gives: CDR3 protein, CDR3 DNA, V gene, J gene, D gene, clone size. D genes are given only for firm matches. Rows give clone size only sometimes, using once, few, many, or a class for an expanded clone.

CASSLSGGRANEQFF	TGTGCCAGCAGTTTGTCGGGAGGGCGGGCCAATGAGCAGTTCTTC	TRBV28	TRBJ2-1	TRBD2	few
CASSLVGGIYNEQFF	TGCGCCAGCAGCTTGGTCGGGGGGATCTACAATGAGCAGTTCTTC	TRBV5-1	TRBJ2-1	TRBD2	once
CASSPPILAGGTDTQYF	TGCGCCAGCAGCCCACCAATTTTGGCGGGGGGCACAGATACGCAGTATTTT	TRBV5-1	TRBJ2-3	TRBD2	NA
CASLTPGKSYEQYF	TGTGCCAGCCTGACCCCAGGAAAGTCCTACGAGCAGTACTTC	TRBV28	TRBJ2-7	NA	NA
CASSEGYRGYGNTIYF	TGTGCCAGCAGTGAAGGGTACAGGGGGTATGGAAACACCATATATTTT	TRBV6-1	TRBJ1-3	TRBD1	NA
CASSQDNRVYEQYF	TGCGCCAGCAGCCAAGATAACAGAGTCTACGAGCAGTACTTC	TRBV4-1	TRBJ2-7	NA	NA
CASSREGWGSYGYTF	TGTGCCAGCAGCCGGGAGGGTTGGGGATCCTATGGCTACACCTTC	TRBV14	TRBJ1-2	NA	NA
CASSPPAFGTNTGELFF	TGTGCCAGCTCACCACCTGCCTTTGGCACCAACACCGGGGAGCTGTTTTTT	TRBV18	TRBJ2-2	NA	NA
CASSSLAGNHNTQYF	TGTGCCAGCAGCTCTTTAGCGGGGAACCACAATACGCAGTATTTT	TRBV7-3	TRBJ2-3	TRBD2	NA
CASSLSPGGGTEAFF	TGTGCCAGCAGCTTGTCCCCAGGGGGCGGCACTGAAGCTTTCTTT	TRBV5-4	TRBJ1-1	TRBD1	NA
CASSLSVAGGQETQYF	TGCGCCAGCAGCTTGTCGGTAGCGGGGGGGCAAGAGACCCAGTACTTC	TRBV5-1	TRBJ2-5	TRBD2	once
CASSLGLAGRTDTQYF	TGCGCCAGCAGCTTGGGACTAGCGGGACGCACAGATACGCAGTATTTT	TRBV5-1	TRBJ2-3	TRBD2	NA
CASSPQTGSDEQYF	TGTGCCAGCTCTCCACAGACAGGGTCGGACGAGCAGTACTTC	TRBV18	TRBJ2-7	TRBD1	NA
CASSLGFVRQGYEQYF	TGTGCCAGCAGCCTGGGGTTCGTTCGACAGGGCTACGAGCAGTACTTC	TRBV5-6	TRBJ2-7	TRBD1	NA
CASSYMGGRGETQYF	TGTGCCAGCAGTTACATGGGGGGGCGCGGGGAGACCCAGTACTTC	TRBV6-6	TRBJ2-5	NA	NA
CASSKGGTGGFSQYF	TGTGCCAGCAGCAAAGGTGGGACAGGGGGATTTTCGCAGTATTTT	TRBV21-1	TRBJ2-3	NA	NA
CASSYSTGGETQYF	TGTGCCAGCAGTTACTCGACAGGCGGGGAGACCCAGTACTTC	TRBV6-5	TRBJ2-5	NA	NA
CASSLVAGPTQVSYEQYF	TGTGCCAGCAGTTTAGTAGCGGGCCCTACCCAGGTCTCCTACGAGCAGTACTTC	TRBV28	TRBJ2-7	TRBD2	NA
CASSLFAIGETQYF	TGTGCCAGCAGCTTATTTGCCATCGGGGAGACCCAGTACTTC	TRBV7-8	TRBJ2-5	NA	NA
CASSDRDNNEQFF	TGTGCCAGCAGTGACCGGGACAACAATGAGCAGTTCTTC	TRBV6-4	TRBJ2-1	NA	few
CASSFLSQTGDTGELFF	TGTGCCAGCAGCTTTCTATCCCAGACAGGAGACACCGGGGAGCTGTTTTTT	TRBV7-9	TRBJ2-2	NA	NA
CASSYRRALTSGANVLTF	TGTGCCAGCAGTTATAGGAGAGCCCTTACCTCTGGGGCCAACGTCCTGACTTTC	TRBV2	TRBJ2-6	NA	NA
CASSLAPRSGELFF	TGCGCCAGCAGCTTAGCCCCACGGTCCGGGGAGCTGTTTTTT	TRBV5-1	TRBJ2-2	NA	NA
CASVQGVGYGYTF	TGTGCCAGTGTCCAGGGGGTCGGCTATGGCTACACCTTC	TRBV6-6	TRBJ1-2	TRBD1	NA
CASSVGGAAATDTQYF	TGTGCCAGCAGCGTAGGCGGGGCCGCGGCCACAGATACGCAGTATTTT	TRBV9	TRBJ2-3	NA	once
CASSLLPTGARYNEQFF	TGTGCCAGCAGTTTACTTCCTACAGGGGCCAGGTACAATGAGCAGTTCTTC	TRBV27	TRBJ2-1	TRBD1	NA
CASSLYGTGNYGYTF	TGTGCCAGCAGTTTATATGGGACAGGGAACTATGGCTACACCTTC	TRBV27	TRBJ1-2	TRBD1	NA
CASSQGARLAGQSSYNEQFF	TGTGCCAGCAGCCAAGGAGCGAGACTAGCGGGACAGAGCTCCTACAATGAGCAGTTCTTC	TRBV4-2	TRBJ2-1	TRBD2	once
CASSQAPAGLAGAGTDTQYF	TGTGCCAGCAGCCAAGCTCCGGCGGGACTAGCGGGAGCCGGCACAGATACGCAGTATTTT	TRBV4-2	TRBJ2-3	TRBD2	NA
CASSSRTGINSPLHF	TGTGCCAGCAGCTCCCGGACAGGGATTAATTCACCCCTCCACTTT	TRBV7-6	TRBJ1-6	TRBD1	NA
CASSFSDGTEAFF	TGTGCCAGCAGTTTTAGCGATGGCACTGAAGCTTTCTTT	TRBV28	TRBJ1-1	NA	NA
CASTQGFYTEAFF	TGTGCCAGCACACAGGGGTTCTACACTGAAGCTTTCTTT	TRBV6-6	TRBJ1-1	TRBD1	few
CASTRRGETQYF	TGTGCCAGCACACGGCGGGGGGAGACCCAGTACTTC	TRBV2	TRBJ2-5	TRBD2	few
CASSPRGTGVGTGELFF	TGTGCCAGCAGCCCTCGGGGGACAGGGGTGGGTACCGGGGAGCTGTTTTTT	TRBV5-4	TRBJ2-2	TRBD1	NA
CASSREMGGTGDQPQHF	TGTGCCAGCAGCCGAGAGATGGGGGGGACGGGGGATCAGCCCCAGCATTTT	TRBV7-9	TRBJ1-5	NA	NA
CASSFRTGWGEKLFF	TGTGCCAGCAGCTTTCGGACAGGCTGGGGTGAAAAACTGTTTTTT	TRBV5-6	TRBJ1-4	TRBD1	NA
CASSLAGGEQYF	TGTGCCAGCAGCTTAGCAGGAGGCGAGCAGTACTTC	TRBV7-8	TRBJ2-7	NA	NA
CASSPDRSYNEQFF	TGTGCCAGCAGTCCGGACAGGTCCTACAATGAGCAGTTCTTC	TRBV7-2	TRBJ2-1	TRBD1	NA
CASRLEVGTSGGGYEQFF	TGTGCAAGTCGCTTAGAAGTCGGGACTAGCGGGGGGGGCTATGAGCAGTTCTTC	TRBV12-2	TRBJ2-1	NA	few